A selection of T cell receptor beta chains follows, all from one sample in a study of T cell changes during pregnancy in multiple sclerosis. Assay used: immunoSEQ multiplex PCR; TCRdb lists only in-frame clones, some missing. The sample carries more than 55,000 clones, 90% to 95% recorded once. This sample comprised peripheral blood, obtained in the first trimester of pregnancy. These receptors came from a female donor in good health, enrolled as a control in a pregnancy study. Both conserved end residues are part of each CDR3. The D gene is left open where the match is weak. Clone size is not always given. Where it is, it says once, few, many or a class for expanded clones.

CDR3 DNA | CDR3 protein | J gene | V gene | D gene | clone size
TGCGCCAGCAGCGGGGACAGGGGGAATGAGCAGTTCTTC | CASSGDRGNEQFF | TRBJ2-1 | TRBV5-1 | TRBD1 | .
TGTGCCAGCAGTGAATCATCGGGGAGTCCGGGGGAGACCCAGTACTTC | CASSESSGSPGETQYF | TRBJ2-5 | TRBV2 | . | .
TGTGCCAGCAGTTTACTAGGGGAGGCGAACACTGAAGCTTTCTTT | CASSLLGEANTEAFF | TRBJ1-1 | TRBV28 | . | .
TGTGCCAGCAGTGTGGGTGTTTGGGGCACGAACACCGGGGAGCTGTTTTTT | CASSVGVWGTNTGELFF | TRBJ2-2 | TRBV2 | . | .
TGTGCCAGCTCACCACCCGACAGGGTTGGCACCGGGGAGCTGTTTTTT | CASSPPDRVGTGELFF | TRBJ2-2 | TRBV18 | TRBD1 | .
TGCGCCAGCAGCCTCTCCATCGGGGGTCTAGCCTACAATGAGCAGTTCTTC | CASSLSIGGLAYNEQFF | TRBJ2-1 | TRBV5-1 | . | .
TGTGCCAGCAGCGCTCAGGGGACAGGGCAAAATGAAAAACTGTTTTTT | CASSAQGTGQNEKLFF | TRBJ1-4 | TRBV9 | TRBD1 | once
TGTGCCAGCAGTTCCACAGGGGGCTACACAGATACGCAGTATTTT | CASSSTGGYTDTQYF | TRBJ2-3 | TRBV28 | TRBD1 | .
TGTGCCAGCAGCGGGATGACAGGAAACACTGAAGCTTTCTTT | CASSGMTGNTEAFF | TRBJ1-1 | TRBV9 | . | .
TGTGCCAGCAGACCTTATCCGGGGAGCGGCCAAGAGACCCAGTACTTC | CASRPYPGSGQETQYF | TRBJ2-5 | TRBV28 | . | .
TGTGCCAGCAGCTACTTGACAGGGGGCAAAGGGGCCAACGTCCTGACTTTC | CASSYLTGGKGANVLTF | TRBJ2-6 | TRBV7-2 | TRBD1 | .
TGTGCCATCAGGAGAGAGAATGAGCAGTTCTTC | CAIRRENEQFF | TRBJ2-1 | TRBV10-3 | . | .
TGTGCCTGGAGTGTAATATCGTGGGGGGGGGAGACCCAGTACTTC | CAWSVISWGGETQYF | TRBJ2-5 | TRBV30 | TRBD2 | .
TGCGCCAGCAGCTTGGAGGGAGTAGGGAACGGCTACACCTTC | CASSLEGVGNGYTF | TRBJ1-2 | TRBV5-1 | . | .
TGTGCCAGCAGCTTGACTAGCGCTTCCTACGAGCAGTACTTC | CASSLTSASYEQYF | TRBJ2-7 | TRBV11-3 | TRBD2 | .
TGTGCCAGTAGTAGGCTGGGCAGACAGAACACTGAAGCTTTCTTT | CASSRLGRQNTEAFF | TRBJ1-1 | TRBV19 | . | .
TGCGCCAGCAGCCAAGTCCCCGGAGCGGGAGGTGGATACGGGGAGCTGTTTTTT | CASSQVPGAGGGYGELFF | TRBJ2-2 | TRBV4-1 | TRBD2 | .
TGCAGCGTTGATGGGACAGAAACAAATACGCAGTATTTT | CSVDGTETNTQYF | TRBJ2-3 | TRBV29-1 | TRBD1 | .
TGTGCCAGCAGTACCCCGGGTCTGTACAATGAGCAGTTCTTC | CASSTPGLYNEQFF | TRBJ2-1 | TRBV28 | . | .